The sequence of this T cell receptor beta chain was determined in a study of blood T cell repertoires in COVID-19. The overall study: Sample material is recorded as cDNA or gDNA derived from T cells, B-cell-depleted T cells, or PBMCs.

Germline V CDR1 and CDR2: MDHEN, SYDVKM. V lost 4 bases, J lost 0 bases, and 4 bases stayed unmatched. The CDR3 spans 15 residues. Authors' processing steps: Amplification of reference gene primers was used by the study to estimate nucleated cell counts. The assay was immunoSEQ multiplex PCR, and TCRdb's table has in-frame clones only and misses some. V, J and clone size reflect that table, while D and trimming were determined from the DNA. The sample has some 240,000 clones, roughly 80% seen once. The V call is TRBV28, the J call TRBJ2-3; 7 nucleotides match TRBD2. The TCR originated in a woman aged 70-85 years with COVID-19, enrolled during active disease. The specimen sequenced was peripheral blood. CDR3 coding DNA: TGTGCCAGCAGTTATCAGCGGGGTAGCACAGATACGCAGTATTTT. Protein product: CASSYQRGSTDTQYF. Supplemented by reference TRBV28 and TRBJ2-3, the full variable domain reads DVKVTQSSRYLVKRTGEKVFLECVQDMDHENMFWYRQDPGLGLRLIYFSYDVKMKEKGDIPEGYSVSREKKERFSLILESASTNQTSMYLCASSYQRGSTDTQYFGPGTRLTVL.